Below, 30 T cell receptor beta chains from the same sample are listed, as sequenced in a study of OX40 agonist ivuxolimab in advanced cancers. Measured with immunoSEQ multiplex PCR; TCRdb has only the in-frame clones, and not every one. Of approximately 60,000 clones listed, roughly 88% are singletons. Sequencing used CD4+ or CD8+ T cells sorted from blood, obtained in a trial of the OX40 agonist ivuxolimab. The receptors were sampled from an adult with an advanced solid tumor such as melanoma, head and neck, liver or kidney cancer.

The CDR3 sequence is CASSSWASGIYNEQFF. CDR3 nucleotides: TGTGCCAGTAGTAGTTGGGCTAGCGGGATCTACAATGAGCAGTTCTTC. The V call is TRBV19, the J call TRBJ2-1, with TRBD2 matching over 9 bases. The CDR3 is made up of 16 amino acids. With V trimmed by 4 bases and J by 3 bases, 7 bases remained unmatched. Per germline, CDR1 LNHDA and CDR2 SQIVND (reference sequence).

J is TRBJ1-3 and V is TRBV5-1, with 8 bases lining up with TRBD1. Germline V gene data show CDR1 as SGHRS and CDR2 as YFSETQ. This CDR3 region has 15 residues. V shed 4 bases and J 2 bases; nucleotides not matched to a gene: 5. The CDR3 region is CASSPDRGTGNTIYF. DNA of the CDR3: TGCGCCAGCAGCCCTGACAGGGGAACTGGAAACACCATATATTTT.

V is TRBV19 and J is TRBJ2-1; D might be TRBD1 (6 bases). Trimming removed 4 bases from V and 9 bases from J, with 10 bases in between. Per germline, CDR1 LNHDA and CDR2 SQIVND (reference sequence). The CDR3 consists of 12 residues. The CDR3 coding sequence is TGTGCCAGTAGTACCTTGGGGGCTGAGCAGTTCTTC. It encodes CASSTLGAEQFF.

This clone has just one count. The chain joins TRBV7-8 to TRBJ2-1, with D possibly matching TRBD1 (5 bases). The length of the CDR3 is 17 residues. V shed 1 base and J shed 6 bases, with 19 bases lying between them. Looked up from germline, CDR1 is SGHVS and CDR2 is FQNEAQ. The CDR3 sequence is CASSLEVRVRAVNEQFF. DNA of the CDR3: TGTGCCAGCAGCTTAGAGGTTCGCGTCAGGGCGGTCAATGAGCAGTTCTTC.

The chain couples TRBV7-3 to TRBJ1-4; D is perhaps TRBD1 (6 bases). The germline CDR1 and CDR2 sequences are SGHTA and FQGTGA. The CDR3 runs to 15 residues. V lost 5 bases and J 8 bases, leaving 18 bases between the germline ends. CDR3 in amino acids: CASSRTGSLGEKLFF. In DNA form, the CDR3 reads TGTGCCAGCAGCCGAACAGGGTCCCTTGGGGAAAAACTGTTTTTT.

The rearrangement joins TRBV6-1 to TRBJ2-1; D not resolved. The CDR3 sequence is 17 residues long. In germline, CDR1 is MNHNS, CDR2 SASEGT. V shed 2 bases and J shed 8 bases, with 22 bases lying between them. CDR3 nucleotides: TGTGCCAGCAGTGAAACCCTGGAAAACTTCCTCCAGGATGAGCAGTTCTTC. This encodes CASSETLENFLQDEQFF.

The chain combines TRBV4-1 with TRBJ2-3, with a weak D call TRBD1 (5 bases). The CDR3 has 15 residues. Germline assignment: CDR1 MGHRA and CDR2 YSYEKL. Trimming removed 0 bases from V and 3 bases from J, with 10 bases in between. CDR3 residues: CASSQERPGTDTQYF. The CDR3 nucleotides read TGCGCCAGCAGCCAAGAGCGGCCAGGGACAGATACGCAGTATTTT.

The V call is TRBV7-2, the J call TRBJ2-3, with TRBD2 matching over 8 bases. CDR1 and CDR2 from the germline V gene are SGHTA and FQGNSA. V shed 2 bases and J 6 bases; nucleotides not matched to a gene: 7. The CDR3 covers 15 residues. This CDR3 is CASSLSAGGLDTQYF. In nucleotides, the CDR3 is TGTGCCAGCAGCTTATCGGCGGGGGGCCTGGATACGCAGTATTTT.

J is TRBJ2-7 and V is TRBV6-1, with 11 nucleotides matching TRBD2. Germline trimming cut 6 bases from V and 6 bases from J; bases unmatched to any gene: 7. Germline CDR1 reads MNHNS; CDR2 reads SASEGT. CDR3 length equals 14 residues. The DNA of the CDR3 is TGTGCCAGCAGCATAGCGGGAGGGCCCTCCGAGCAGTACTTC. It is translated as CASSIAGGPSEQYF.

V and J are TRBV6-5 and TRBJ2-1, with 10 bases identical to TRBD2. The CDR3 totals 12 residues. CDR1 and CDR2 (germline): MNHEY, SVGAGI. The ends lost 10 bases at V and 6 bases at J; junction bases unmatched: 3. CDR3 DNA sequence: TGTGCCACCAGGACTAGCGGCAATGAGCAGTTCTTC. Translating it yields CATRTSGNEQFF.

The rearrangement uses TRBV7-6 and TRBJ2-1; 9 bases fit TRBD1. CDR3 length equals 14 residues. The ends lost 6 bases at V and 5 bases at J; junction bases unmatched: 5. Germline CDR1 is SGHVS and CDR2 is FNYEAQ. For the CDR3, the DNA is TGTGCCAGCAGACCGGGACAGGGTCACAATGAGCAGTTCTTC. Translation gives CASRPGQGHNEQFF.

The chain couples TRBV4-3 to TRBJ2-4, with 8 bases identical to TRBD1. The V segment lost 0 bases and the J segment 7 bases; nucleotides outside the gene matches: 8. CDR1 LGHNA and CDR2 YSLEER come from the germline V gene. The CDR3 has 16 residues. CDR3 nucleotide sequence: TGCGCCAGCAGCCAAGATCTAGTTGGACAGGGTAACATTCAGTACTTC. Translation: CASSQDLVGQGNIQYF.

This chain joins TRBV6-4 and TRBJ2-3; 8 nucleotides match TRBD1. The J segment lost 3 bases and the V segment lost 6 bases, leaving 8 bases of the junction unmatched. The CDR3 is 15 residues long. From germline, CDR1 is MRHNA and CDR2 SNTAGT. The chain's CDR3 is CASRDRGGETDTQYF. Written as DNA, the CDR3 is TGTGCCAGCAGAGACAGGGGTGGAGAAACAGATACGCAGTATTTT.

J is TRBJ1-2 and V is TRBV6-5; D not resolved. Germline V gene lookup returns CDR1 MNHEY and CDR2 SVGAGI. The V and J ends lost 0 bases and 4 bases respectively, with 6 bases between them. CDR3 length: 13 amino acids. The CDR3 reads CASSYSASYGYTF. CDR3 DNA: TGTGCCAGCAGTTACTCGGCTAGCTATGGCTACACCTTC.

The gene calls are TRBV7-6 and TRBJ1-3; TRBD1 might be the D (6 bases). Germline V CDR1 and CDR2: SGHVS, FNYEAQ. The V gene lost 2 bases and the J gene lost 2 bases, with 10 bases spanning the gap. The CDR3 runs to 15 residues. CDR3 sequence (DNA): TGTGCCAGCAGCTTAAAGGGGGGGACTGGAAACACCATATATTTT. It yields the protein CASSLKGGTGNTIYF. The full variable domain, completed using reference TRBV7-6 and TRBJ1-3, is GAGVSQSPRYKVTKRGQDVALRCDPISGHVSLYWYRQALGQGPEFLTYFNYEAQQDKSGLPNDRFSAERPEGSISTLTIQRTEQRDSAMYRCASSLKGGTGNTIYFGEGSWLTVV.

The chain uses TRBV6-4 and TRBJ1-1; D is ambiguous. The germline CDR1 and CDR2 sequences are MRHNA and SNTAGT. This CDR3 region has 12 residues. V gave up 9 bases and J gave up 0 bases, with 8 bases separating them. The CDR3 spells CARHPMNTEAFF. The CDR3 nucleotides read TGTGCCAGACACCCTATGAACACTGAAGCTTTCTTT.

The gene calls are TRBV28 and TRBJ2-7; 8 nucleotides align to TRBD1. The V gene end was trimmed by 2 bases and the J gene end by 3 bases; junction bases not matched to a gene: 9. This CDR3 comprises 16 residues. Germline CDR1 is MDHEN and CDR2 is SYDVKM. CDR3 coding DNA: TGTGCCAGCAGTTTAGAAGGGACAGGATCCCTCTACGAGCAGTACGTC. Translated: CASSLEGTGSLYEQYV.

This clone came up once. The gene calls are TRBV5-4 and TRBJ2-7; D call uncertain. Looked up from germline, CDR1 is SGHNT and CDR2 is YYREEE (reference sequence). The CDR3 contains 11 residues. Trimming removed 3 bases from V and 5 bases from J, with 6 bases in between. The CDR3 DNA sequence: TGTGCCAGCAGCTCGGGCCACGAGCAGTACGTC. Its protein is CASSSGHEQYV.

The chain carries TRBV7-9 and TRBJ2-7; 8 bases fit TRBD1. This CDR3 has 12 amino acids. With 6 bases clipped from V and 5 bases from J, the junction kept 3 bases outside the gene matches. Germline V gene lookup returns CDR1 SEHNR and CDR2 FQNEAQ (reference sequence). CDR3 bases: TGTGCCAGCAGGCAGGGGGCTCACGAGCAGTACTTC. Residues: CASRQGAHEQYF.

V is TRBV25-1 and J is TRBJ1-1; D gene ambiguous. This CDR3 has 14 residues. V was trimmed by 0 bases and J by 1 base, leaving 6 bases between them. Germline V gene lookup returns CDR1 MGHDK and CDR2 SYGVNS. The CDR3 coding sequence is TGTGCCAGCAGTGAATATCTGCAGAACACTGAAGCTTTCTTT. Encoded protein: CASSEYLQNTEAFF.

This chain links TRBV7-9 with TRBJ2-5, with no clear D. V was trimmed by 1 base and J by 5 bases, leaving 5 bases between them. CDR3 length equals 12 residues. Germline CDR1 and CDR2: SEHNR and FQNEAQ (reference sequence). The CDR3 protein is CASSLVPETQYF. The CDR3 DNA reads TGTGCCAGCAGCTTAGTGCCGGAGACCCAGTACTTC.

V usage is TRBV6-5 and J usage is TRBJ2-5, with TRBD2 as a possible D gene (5 bases). The CDR3 spans 14 residues. V dropped 5 bases and J dropped 5 bases, with 15 bases sitting between them. CDR1 and CDR2 from the germline V gene are MNHEY and SVGAGI. The CDR3: CASSPLLAWETQYF. The CDR3 bases are TGTGCCAGCAGTCCCCTCTTAGCGTGGGAGACCCAGTACTTC.

This clone was detected a few times. In the same sample, other DNA sequences code for this CDR3. The chain couples TRBV11-2 to TRBJ2-4, with a weak D call TRBD2 (6 bases). There are 18 residues in the CDR3. V was trimmed by 1 base and J by 1 base, leaving 17 bases between them. Germline CDR1 is SGHAT and CDR2 is FQNNGV. In nucleotides, the CDR3 is TGTGCCAGCAGCTTAGCGTCCGGGGGAGTGTTGGCCAAAAACATTCAGTACTTC. Protein sequence: CASSLASGGVLAKNIQYF.

This chain connects TRBV19 to TRBJ1-1; D remains unclear. The CDR3 covers 14 residues. V shed 2 bases and J shed 1 base, with 8 bases lying between them. Germline lookup yields CDR1 LNHDA and CDR2 SQIVND (reference sequence). CDR3 residues: CASSIRDRNTEAFF. The CDR3 DNA is TGTGCCAGTAGTATAAGGGATCGGAACACTGAAGCTTTCTTT.

The chain joins TRBV29-1 to TRBJ1-2; D is perhaps TRBD1 (6 bases). In germline, CDR1 is SQVTM, CDR2 ANQGSEA. Trimming took 3 bases from V and 2 from J, leaving 16 bases between them. CDR3 length: 15 amino acids. Written as DNA, the CDR3 is TGCAGCGTTGAGGGGGGATTGACAGGAAACTATGGCTACACCTTC. Translating gives CSVEGGLTGNYGYTF. Full variable domain (missing parts from reference TRBV29-1 and TRBJ1-2): SAVISQKPSRDICQRGTSLTIQCQVDSQVTMMFWYRQQPGQSLTLIATANQGSEATYESGFVIDKFPISRPNLTFSTLTVSNMSPEDSSIYLCSVEGGLTGNYGYTFGSGTRLTVV.

This clone was seen more than once but under ten times. This chain links TRBV5-1 with TRBJ1-2; 10 bases map to TRBD1. CDR1 SGHRS and CDR2 YFSETQ come from the germline V gene. The CDR3 runs to 17 residues. V shed 1 base and J 1 base; nucleotides not matched to a gene: 7. The CDR3 loop reads CASSLFVRDRGNYGYTF. In DNA form, the CDR3 reads TGCGCCAGCAGCTTGTTCGTCCGGGACAGGGGTAACTATGGCTACACCTTC. The full variable domain, with the rest looked up from reference TRBV5-1 and TRBJ1-2, is KAGVTQTPRYLIKTRGQQVTLSCSPISGHRSVSWYQQTPGQGLQFLFEYFSETQRNKGNFPGRFSGRQFSNSRSEMNVSTLELGDSALYLCASSLFVRDRGNYGYTFGSGTRLTVV.

Remarks on this clone: An end of the junction does not agree with germline; a read error may underlie this. V and J are TRBV6-5 and TRBJ1-5, with D uncertain. CDR1 and CDR2 from the germline V gene are MNHEY and SVGAGI. The CDR3 has 15 residues. The DNA of the CDR3 is TGTGCCAGCAGTTACCTCGGGAGGACCAATGAGCCCCAGCATTTT. Protein product: CASSYLGRTNEPQHF.

The CDR3 coding sequence is TGTGCCAGCAGCCAGGGGCAATACGAGCAGTACTTC. This encodes CASSQGQYEQYF. This chain links TRBV9 with TRBJ2-7, with D possibly matching TRBD1 (6 bases). This CDR3 spans 12 amino acids. Germline CDR1 SGDLS, CDR2 YYNGEE. Deletions cut 4 bases from V and 4 bases from J, with 9 bases between.

The genes are TRBV6-5 and TRBJ1-5; 9 bases line up with TRBD1. The CDR3 runs 14 residues. Germline V gene sequence: CDR1 MNHEY, CDR2 SVGAGI. V was clipped by 6 bases and J by 6 bases; unmatched bases: 6. The CDR3 DNA reads TGTGCCAGCAGCCCAGGGACAGGGTTTCAGCCCCAGCATTTT. This gives the protein CASSPGTGFQPQHF.

This clone showed up just a few times. This CDR3 reads CASSLTQGDTIYF. CDR3 DNA sequence: TGTGCCAGCAGCTTGACACAGGGAGACACCATATATTTT. This rearrangement joins TRBV5-4 to TRBJ1-3; D possibly corresponds to TRBD1 (6 bases). Trimming removed 1 base from V and 8 bases from J, with 10 bases in between. The CDR3 is made up of 13 amino acids. The germline CDR1 and CDR2 sequences are SGHNT and YYREEE (reference sequence).